One sample yielded the 18 T cell receptor beta chains listed below, sequenced in a study of cytomegalovirus exposure and HLA in healthy donors. PCR used 60 Vbeta primers and 13 Jbeta primers. Method: immunoSEQ multiplex PCR; TCRdb's copy keeps in-frame clones and lacks some. The table includes approximately 130,000 clones, roughly three quarters detected once. The sequenced sample was PBMCs. These receptors originate from a woman in her thirties or forties in good health and CMV-seronegative.

The chain recombines TRBV6-1 with TRBJ1-1, with D perhaps matching TRBD1 (5 bases). Germline CDR1 MNHNS, CDR2 SASEGT. The V and J ends lost 5 bases and 7 bases respectively, with 14 bases between them. The CDR3 has 13 amino acids. The CDR3 nucleotides read TGTGCCAGCAGTTCCCCCGGGGGTTGTGAAGCTTTCTTT. Translation: CASSSPGGCEAFF.

This clone was counted once. This sequence joins TRBV2 and TRBJ2-3; no reliable D call. Per germline, CDR1 SNHLY and CDR2 FYNNEI. V dropped 1 base and J dropped 2 bases, with 7 bases sitting between them. The CDR3 has 14 amino acids. The CDR3 reads CASSEGSYTDTQYF. CDR3 bases: TGTGCCAGCAGTGAAGGGTCCTACACAGATACGCAGTATTTT.

This clone was seen more than once but under ten times. The V gene is TRBV19, the J gene TRBJ1-2; a weak D match, TRBD1 (5 bases). The CDR3 has 15 residues. Trimming took 2 bases from V and 7 from J, leaving 17 bases between them. Germline V gives CDR1 LNHDA, CDR2 SQIVND (reference sequence). The CDR3 is CASSIPQGRAVGYTF. The CDR3 DNA is TGTGCCAGTAGTATACCCCAGGGCAGGGCAGTTGGCTACACCTTC.

The rearrangement uses TRBV18 and TRBJ1-1; 7 bases are shared with TRBD1. Unmatched junction bases numbered 12, after V lost 6 bases and J lost 5 bases. This CDR3 has 15 residues. CDR1 KGHSH and CDR2 LQKENI come from the germline V gene. The CDR3 loop is CASSAGNRGRTEAFF. CDR3 nucleotide sequence: TGTGCCAGCTCGGCTGGGAACAGGGGAAGGACTGAAGCTTTCTTT.

The chain carries TRBV2 and TRBJ1-1, with 8 bases that match TRBD1. Germline V CDR1 and CDR2: SNHLY, FYNNEI. The J segment lost 6 bases and the V segment lost 6 bases, leaving 6 bases of the junction unmatched. There are 13 residues in the CDR3. The CDR3 DNA is TGTGCCAGCAGCGAGACCAGGGGGCCTGAAGCTTTCTTT. Encoded protein: CASSETRGPEAFF. Variable domain in full (rest from reference TRBV2 and TRBJ1-1): EPEVTQTPSHQVTQMGQEVILRCVPISNHLYFYWYRQILGQKVEFLVSFYNNEISEKSEIFDDQFSVERPDGSNFTLKIRSTKLEDSAMYFCASSETRGPEAFFGQGTRLTVV.

V and J are TRBV6-1 and TRBJ1-3, with a weak D call TRBD1 (5 bases). Looked up from germline, CDR1 is MNHNS and CDR2 is SASEGT. The CDR3 extends over 14 amino acids. V was cut by 4 bases and J by 1 base, with 8 bases left in between. CDR3 nucleotide sequence: TGTGCCAGCAGTGCCGGGGGGTCTGGAAACACCATATATTTT. It encodes CASSAGGSGNTIYF.

In its sample, this clone was seen once. This rearrangement joins TRBV14 to TRBJ2-3, with a tentative D call TRBD2 (6 bases). The CDR3 runs 16 residues. Germline V gene lookup returns CDR1 SGHDN and CDR2 FVKESK. The ends were cut back, 2 bases at V and 8 bases at J, with 20 bases in the middle. DNA for the CDR3: TGTGCCAGCAGCCAACTTGGGACTCTAGCTATAGGTACGCAGTATTTT. It specifies CASSQLGTLAIGTQYF. The full variable domain, rest sourced from reference TRBV14 and TRBJ2-3, is EAGVTQFPSHSVIEKGQTVTLRCDPISGHDNLYWYRRVMGKEIKFLLHFVKESKQDESGMPNNRFLAERTGGTYSTLKVQPAELEDSGVYFCASSQLGTLAIGTQYFGPGTRLTVL.

This chain's CDR3 is CASSFRGSPPNQPQHF. Here the CDR3 DNA reads TGTGCCAGCAGCTTTAGGGGGAGTCCCCCCAATCAGCCCCAGCATTTT. This rearrangement joins TRBV5-6 to TRBJ1-5; D perhaps matches TRBD1 (6 bases). Germline V gives CDR1 SGHDT, CDR2 YYEEEE. This CDR3 region has 16 residues. The V and J ends lost 2 bases and 3 bases respectively, with 15 bases between them.

V gene TRBV30 combines with J gene TRBJ2-7; a weak D match, TRBD1 (5 bases). Germline loops: CDR1 GTSNPN, CDR2 SVGIG (reference sequence). V lost 0 bases and J lost 6, with 15 bases in between. The CDR3 covers 14 residues. This CDR3 is CAWSVGRAGSEQYF. The CDR3 DNA follows: TGTGCCTGGAGTGTCGGCAGGGCAGGTAGCGAGCAGTACTTC.

The chain carries TRBV7-2 and TRBJ2-3; D ambiguous. CDR1 is SGHTA, CDR2 FQGNSA, per germline. The length of the CDR3 is 13 residues. Between the trimmed V and J ends, which lost 5 bases and 4 bases, there was a span of 10 bases. CDR3 in amino acids: CASSARQPDTQYF. For the CDR3, the DNA is TGTGCCAGCAGCGCCCGACAACCAGATACGCAGTATTTT.

This clone appeared once. The sample carries other DNA sequences with the same CDR3. The CDR3 here is CSARGGYEQYF. The CDR3 bases are TGCAGTGCTCGCGGGGGCTACGAGCAGTACTTC. The gene calls are TRBV20-1 and TRBJ2-7, with 7 nucleotides matching TRBD2. The CDR3 has 11 residues. J was trimmed by 3 bases and V by 5 bases; bases with no gene match: 1. Germline CDR1 reads DFQATT; CDR2 reads SNEGSKA (reference sequence).

The rearrangement uses TRBV28 and TRBJ1-2; 7 nucleotides match TRBD1. Germline values: CDR1 MDHEN, CDR2 SYDVKM. This CDR3 region has 18 residues. V gave up 6 bases and J gave up 2 bases; unmatched junction bases: 18. CDR3 amino acids: CASSTLTPGQYSNYGYTF. The CDR3 DNA follows: TGTGCCAGCAGCACCCTAACACCGGGACAGTATTCCAACTATGGCTACACCTTC.

The chain has TRBV10-3 and TRBJ2-1, with 12 bases aligning to TRBD1. Germline V gives CDR1 ENHRY, CDR2 SYGVKD. This CDR3 contains 16 residues. V gave up 5 bases and J gave up 10 bases; unmatched junction bases: 12. In DNA form, the CDR3 reads TGTGCCATCAGTAATGCCGCCGGGACAGGGGGCTTAGAGCAGTTCTTC. Translation gives CAISNAAGTGGLEQFF.

This clone was counted ten times or more. The gene calls are TRBV28 and TRBJ1-5; D unclear. This CDR3 is 12 amino acids long. Germline CDR1 is MDHEN and CDR2 is SYDVKM. The V and J ends lost 3 bases and 4 bases respectively, with 4 bases between them. The DNA for the CDR3 is TGTGCCAGCAGTTTCGGGAATCAGCCCCAGCATTTT. It encodes CASSFGNQPQHF. The whole variable domain, filled in from reference TRBV28 and TRBJ1-5, reads DVKVTQSSRYLVKRTGEKVFLECVQDMDHENMFWYRQDPGLGLRLIYFSYDVKMKEKGDIPEGYSVSREKKERFSLILESASTNQTSMYLCASSFGNQPQHFGDGTRLSIL.

The rearrangement joins TRBV5-1 to TRBJ1-4; D is undetermined. The V gene's germline CDR1 is SGHRS and CDR2 YFSETQ. This CDR3 spans 14 amino acids. Trimming stripped 4 bases from V and 0 bases from J, with 7 bases between. The CDR3 region is CASSPGTTNEKLFF. The CDR3 region has the DNA TGCGCCAGCAGCCCAGGAACAACTAATGAAAAACTGTTTTTT.

The chain recombines TRBV7-9 with TRBJ2-7; 8 bases align to TRBD1. J gave up 6 bases and V 5 bases, and 21 bases lay outside the gene matches. There are 18 residues in the CDR3. The germline V gene encodes CDR1 SEHNR and CDR2 FQNEAQ (reference sequence). CDR3 DNA sequence: TGTGCCAGCAGCCGGGGACAAAGACAGGGGTGGTTAAATGGCGAGCAGTACTTC. This translates into CASSRGQRQGWLNGEQYF.

The gene calls are TRBV6-5 and TRBJ2-1; the match to TRBD2 covers 8 bases. The junction had 5 bases not matched to a gene; V was cut back by 4 bases and J by 6 bases. The V gene's germline CDR1 is MNHEY and CDR2 SVGAGI. There are 14 residues in the CDR3. For the CDR3, the DNA is TGTGCCAGCAGTTTCCCGGGACTAGGCAATGAGCAGTTCTTC. Its translation is CASSFPGLGNEQFF.

The chain carries TRBV9 and TRBJ2-1; 8 bases are a match to TRBD2. Germline V lookup: CDR1 SGDLS, CDR2 YYNGEE. This CDR3 has 18 residues. Trimming at V came to 2 bases and at J to 2 bases, leaving 12 bases not matched to a gene. The CDR3: CASSVSPIAGPPYNEQFF. For the CDR3, the DNA is TGTGCCAGCAGCGTCTCCCCTATAGCGGGGCCCCCCTACAATGAGCAGTTCTTC. The entire variable domain, with the rest obtained from reference TRBV9 and TRBJ2-1, is as follows: DSGVTQTPKHLITATGQRVTLRCSPRSGDLSVYWYQQSLDQGLQFLIQYYNGEERAKGNILERFSAQQFPDLHSELNLSSLELGDSALYFCASSVSPIAGPPYNEQFFGPGTRLTVL.